This TCR beta chain emerged from a study of T cells in tuberculosis. Across the study: CD1B tetramers identified T cells specific for mycobacterial lipid GMM.

This table comes from immunoSEQ multiplex PCR, and its TCRdb copy is limited to in-frame clones, with some not included. Of about 59,000 clones listed, around 81% are singletons. Thawed, overnight-rested PBMC were stained with GMM-loaded CD1B tetramer, viability dye and anti-CD3, then sorted. C32 glucose monomycolate from Rhodococcus equi was loaded onto the CD1B tetramers. Germline CDR1 reads MNHEY; CDR2 reads SMNVEV (reference sequence). The CDR3 loop spans 16 amino acids. V was pared by 6 bases and J by 1 base, with 15 bases between. V is TRBV27 and J is TRBJ2-2; the D gene is possibly TRBD1 (6 bases). The receptor's source is an adult woman with latent tuberculosis. Source material: CD1b-GMM tetramer-negative cells sorted from PBMCs. This CDR3 is CASRAAGVRNTGELFF. CDR3 sequence (DNA): TGTGCCAGCAGGGCAGCAGGGGTCCGGAACACCGGGGAGCTGTTTTTT.